Following are 30 T cell receptor beta chains from one sample sequenced in a study of T cells in Graves' hyperthyroidism and ophthalmopathy. Amplification of TCR beta CDR3 regions used RNA as the template. The study used the HTBI primer set for a first-round RT-PCR of the TCR CDR3. TCRdb independently ran MiXCR on the multiplex PCR reads; one entry per CDR3 protein. The sample shows around 700,000 distinct CDR3 sequences, roughly a sixth of them seen only once. The specimen sequenced was blood. These receptors were obtained from a woman aged 50 to 60 with Graves' hyperthyroidism that later progressed to Graves' ophthalmopathy.

The chain employs TRBV30 and TRBJ1-2; no clear D gene. The germline gives CDR1 GTSNPN, CDR2 SVGIG (reference sequence). Between the trimmed V and J ends, which lost 0 bases and 4 bases, there was a span of 18 bases. The CDR3 has 16 residues. The CDR3 region is CAWSVRGETIIYGYTF. CDR3 DNA: TGTGCCTGGAGTGTACGCGGAGAGACCATAATCTATGGCTACACCTTC.

This clonotype turned up a few times. The chain carries TRBV5-8 and TRBJ2-5, with TRBD2 matching 9 bases. Germline V gene lookup returns CDR1 SGHTS and CDR2 YDEGEE. Unmatched junction bases numbered 7, after V lost 2 bases and J lost 2 bases. The CDR3 extends over 16 amino acids. CDR3 residues: CASSFLGGGAQETQYF. In DNA, the CDR3 is TGTGCCAGCAGCTTTTTGGGCGGGGGGGCACAAGAGACCCAGTACTTC.

The V gene is TRBV10-3, the J gene TRBJ1-1; 8 bases match TRBD1. Germline V gives CDR1 ENHRY, CDR2 SYGVKD. The CDR3 is made up of 12 amino acids. V shed 9 bases and J 7 bases; nucleotides not matched to a gene: 7. This CDR3 reads CAISGQGGEAFF. CDR3 nucleotide sequence: TGTGCCATATCCGGACAGGGCGGTGAAGCTTTCTTT.

This clonotype was observed many times. The chain has TRBV20-1 and TRBJ1-1; TRBD1 might be the D (5 bases). The CDR3 has 14 amino acids. V was clipped by 3 bases and J by 2 bases, with 13 bases between them. Germline V gene sequence: CDR1 DFQATT, CDR2 SNEGSKA (reference sequence). Here the CDR3 reads CSASVGQLNTEAFF. CDR3 in DNA: TGCAGTGCTAGTGTGGGGCAGCTAAACACTGAAGCTTTCTTT.

Ten or more counts support this clonotype. The J gene is TRBJ2-5, the V gene TRBV7-9, with D possibly being TRBD1 (5 bases). V lost 3 bases to trimming and J lost 3 bases, with 8 bases between them. The CDR3 has 13 amino acids. Looked up from germline, CDR1 is SEHNR and CDR2 is FQNEAQ (reference sequence). CDR3 region: CASSLVGEETQYF. CDR3 in DNA: TGTGCCAGCAGCTTGGTAGGGGAAGAGACCCAGTACTTC. The full variable domain, its missing parts supplied by reference TRBV7-9 and TRBJ2-5, is DTGVSQNPRHKITKRGQNVTFRCDPISEHNRLYWYRQTLGQGPEFLTYFQNEAQLEKSRLLSDRFSAERPKGSFSTLEIQRTEQGDSAMYLCASSLVGEETQYFGPGTRLLVL.

This clonotype occurred once. The genes are TRBV19 and TRBJ1-2; D unclear. In germline, CDR1 is LNHDA, CDR2 SQIVND (reference sequence). Trimming took 3 bases from V and 2 from J, leaving 7 bases between them. This CDR3 contains 13 residues. CDR3 sequence reads: CASSMIGNYGYTF. The CDR3 nucleotides are TGTGCCAGTAGTATGATAGGGAACTATGGCTACACCTTC.

The chain uses TRBV6-2 or TRBV6-3 and TRBJ2-3, with 8 bases that match TRBD2. Germline V gene sequence: CDR1 MNHEY, CDR2 SVGEGT. After removal of 0 bases from V and 1 base from J, the junction contained 15 bases not matched to a gene. This CDR3 has 20 residues. This CDR3 is CASSYSSLIYTGLGTDTQYF. CDR3 coding DNA: TGTGCCAGCAGTTACTCCTCTCTCATTTACACGGGACTAGGCACAGATACGCAGTATTTT.

This chain links TRBV24-1 with TRBJ2-7; D not certain. The CDR3 sequence is 15 residues long. Between the trimmed V and J ends, which lost 4 bases and 4 bases, there was a span of 16 bases. Germline CDR1 is KGHDR and CDR2 is SFDVKD. CDR3 amino acids: CATSEAPGQGYEQYF. The CDR3 DNA sequence: TGTGCCACCAGTGAGGCCCCCGGGCAAGGGTACGAGCAGTACTTC.

In its sample, this clonotype was seen a few times. The rearrangement joins TRBV5-8 to TRBJ1-2; D gene uncertain. V was cut by 3 bases and J by 4 bases, with 10 bases left in between. This CDR3 contains 13 residues. CDR1 is SGHTS and CDR2 is YDEGEE in the germline V gene. CDR3 nucleotides: TGTGCCAGCAGCTGGGGTGCAGTCTATGGCTACACCTTC. This gives the protein CASSWGAVYGYTF.

The chain uses TRBV29-1 and TRBJ2-3, with 8 bases lining up with TRBD2. The CDR3 loop spans 14 amino acids. V lost 8 bases to trimming and J lost 5 bases; unmatched junction nucleotides: 12. Germline V gene lookup returns CDR1 SQVTM and CDR2 ANQGSEA. This chain's CDR3 is CSLSGGTGGDTQYF. The DNA of the CDR3 is TGCAGCTTGAGCGGGGGCACTGGTGGAGATACGCAGTATTTT.

The chain has TRBV2 and TRBJ1-6, with 8 bases that match TRBD1. Germline CDR1 reads SNHLY; CDR2 reads FYNNEI. CDR3 length: 15 residues. V lost 6 bases, J lost 6 bases, and 7 bases stayed unmatched. CDR3 sequence: CASRVGQGINSPLHF. CDR3 nucleotide sequence: TGTGCCAGCAGGGTAGGACAGGGAATTAATTCACCCCTCCACTTT.

Notes on this clonotype: This may stem from a read error, because a much larger clone lies one nucleotide away. The genes are TRBV3-1 and TRBJ2-1; D may be TRBD1 or TRBD2 (6 bases each). This CDR3 spans 13 amino acids. Per germline, CDR1 LGHDT and CDR2 YNNKEL (reference sequence). V gave up 8 bases and J gave up 9 bases, with 17 bases separating them. The CDR3 DNA is TGTGCCAGCGGCAAGAGGGGGGAAGGTGAGCAGTTCTTC. Amino acid sequence: CASGKRGEGEQFF.

This clonotype appeared a few times. The V and J genes are TRBV30 and TRBJ2-1; 11 bases align to TRBD2. In germline, CDR1 is GTSNPN, CDR2 SVGIG (reference sequence). CDR3 length equals 16 residues. V lost 4 bases and J lost 3; bases outside the gene matches: 8. CDR3 sequence reads: CAWNPRLAGHYNEQFF. The CDR3 DNA reads as TGTGCCTGGAATCCCCGACTAGCGGGGCACTACAATGAGCAGTTCTTC.

The sample holds many counts of this clonotype. This chain joins TRBV5-1 and TRBJ2-1, with TRBD1 identical over 9 bases. Trimming removed 3 bases from V and 4 bases from J; junction bases left unmatched: 5. The CDR3 totals 15 residues. CDR1 is SGHRS, CDR2 YFSETQ, per germline. This chain's CDR3 is CASSSPGTGYNEQFF. The CDR3 DNA sequence: TGCGCCAGCAGCTCCCCCGGGACAGGGTACAATGAGCAGTTCTTC.

In this sample, this clonotype turned up a few times. The CDR3: CASTSEGYAYEQYF. CDR3 in DNA: TGTGCCAGCACCAGCGAAGGCTACGCCTACGAGCAGTACTTC. The chain combines TRBV28 with TRBJ2-7; no clear D. Trimming removed 7 bases from V and 2 bases from J, with 15 bases in between. Germline CDR1 MDHEN, CDR2 SYDVKM. CDR3 length: 14 amino acids.

The table lists this clonotype with a few counts. The chain employs TRBV7-6 and TRBJ2-3, with D possibly TRBD2 on 6 matching bases. Trimming took off 5 bases at V and 4 bases at J, with 19 bases between the two ends. There are 16 residues in the CDR3. Germline V gene lookup returns CDR1 SGHVS and CDR2 FNYEAQ. CDR3 loop: CASSLEAGNSADTQYF. The CDR3 DNA is TGTGCCAGCAGCCTTGAGGCGGGGAATTCGGCAGATACGCAGTATTTT.

This clonotype was counted between two and nine times. The rearrangement joins TRBV3-1 to TRBJ2-7; no clear D. Per the germline V gene, CDR1 is LGHDT and CDR2 is YNNKEL (reference sequence). The CDR3 totals 14 residues. Between the trimmed V and J ends, which lost 1 base and 4 bases, there was a span of 11 bases. The chain's CDR3 is CASSQVGSNYEQYF. CDR3 in DNA: TGTGCCAGCAGCCAAGTCGGTAGCAATTACGAGCAGTACTTC.

The genes are TRBV27 and TRBJ1-6, with D hard to call. V lost 3 bases to trimming and J lost 7 bases, with 13 bases between them. Looked up from germline, CDR1 is MNHEY and CDR2 is SMNVEV (reference sequence). The CDR3 spans 15 residues. The CDR3 reads CASSFGDFSNSPLHF. The CDR3 DNA follows: TGTGCCAGCAGTTTCGGAGATTTCTCCAATTCACCCCTCCACTTT.

This clonotype came up a few times. The chain employs TRBV5-6 and TRBJ2-7; 8 bases align to TRBD1. In germline, CDR1 is SGHDT, CDR2 YYEEEE. The length of the CDR3 is 14 residues. V was pared by 0 bases and J by 5 bases, with 4 bases of the junction left unmatched. CDR3 sequence (DNA): TGTGCCAGCAGCTTGGGGACAGGGATCGACGAGCAGTACTTC. Translated, it gives CASSLGTGIDEQYF.

The rearrangement joins TRBV13 to TRBJ1-4; tentative D call: TRBD1 (6 bases). V lost 2 bases, J lost 8 bases, and 18 bases lay in between. Germline values: CDR1 PRHDT, CDR2 FYEKMQ (reference sequence). The CDR3 length is 16 residues. The CDR3, as DNA: TGTGCCAGCAGCTTAAGTCTTGGGGGGGCCCAAGAAAAACTGTTTTTT. Protein sequence: CASSLSLGGAQEKLFF.

The V and J genes are TRBV9 and TRBJ1-6; no firm D call. This CDR3 has 13 amino acids. Germline V gene sequence: CDR1 SGDLS, CDR2 YYNGEE. V gave up 0 bases and J gave up 8 bases, with 6 bases separating them. The CDR3 reads CASSVGVDSPLHF. The CDR3 DNA is TGTGCCAGCAGCGTAGGAGTGGATTCACCCCTCCACTTT.

J is TRBJ2-2 and V is TRBV7-3, with 8 bases matching TRBD1. The germline V gene has CDR1 SGHTA and CDR2 FQGTGA. The V gene end was trimmed by 5 bases and the J gene end by 7 bases; junction bases not matched to a gene: 15. The length of the CDR3 is 17 residues. The CDR3 loop reads CASSPTGTGESSGELFF. The CDR3 DNA follows: TGTGCCAGCAGCCCAACCGGGACAGGCGAGTCAAGCGGGGAGCTGTTTTTT.

The V and J genes are TRBV7-9 and TRBJ1-4; 7 bases agree with TRBD1. Germline V gene data show CDR1 as SEHNR and CDR2 as FQNEAQ (reference sequence). The CDR3 sequence is 14 residues long. The trim removed 5 bases at V and 8 bases at J, leaving 8 bases unmatched. The chain's CDR3 is CASSGTGAREKLFF. CDR3 in DNA: TGTGCCAGCAGCGGAACAGGGGCGAGGGAAAAACTGTTTTTT.

This clonotype was detected a few times. This chain connects TRBV6-1 to TRBJ1-3; unclear D gene. Germline V gives CDR1 MNHNS, CDR2 SASEGT. V was cut by 5 bases and J by 5 bases, with 13 bases left in between. The CDR3 contains 14 residues. DNA of the CDR3: TGTGCCAGCAGTCGACCGGAACCTAGAAACACCATATATTTT. It specifies CASSRPEPRNTIYF.

Comment on this clonotype: Relative to the germline gene, one junction end is altered; a read error may explain this. The genes are TRBV2 and TRBJ2-7, with TRBD1 identical over 7 bases. The CDR3 runs to 14 residues. CDR1 and CDR2 (germline): SNHLY, FYNNEI. CDR3 DNA sequence: TGTGCCAGCAGCGAAGACAGGGTCAGCAACGAGCAGTACTTC. This translates into CASSEDRVSNEQYF.

This clonotype was counted a few times. The chain carries TRBV6-1 and TRBJ1-1; 7 nucleotides match TRBD1. The CDR3 runs 16 residues. Trimming at V came to 5 bases and at J to 0 bases, leaving 9 bases not matched to a gene. Germline CDR1 MNHNS, CDR2 SASEGT. The CDR3, as DNA: TGTGCCAGCAGTCACCAGACAGGGACCATGAACACTGAAGCTTTCTTT. Protein: CASSHQTGTMNTEAFF.

This clonotype was observed a handful of times. The junction shows a germline mismatch at one end, possibly a read error. This chain links TRBV5-4 with TRBJ2-3; D call uncertain. Germline loops: CDR1 SGHNT, CDR2 YYREEE (reference sequence). The CDR3 loop spans 12 amino acids. DNA for the CDR3: TGTGCCAGTAGCTTTTCGCCAGATACGCAGTATTTT. Its protein product is CASSFSPDTQYF.

As concerns this clonotype: One end of the junction does not line up with germline, which may come from a read error. The gene calls are TRBV7-7 and TRBJ2-5; 10 positions match TRBD1. The germline V gene encodes CDR1 SSHAT and CDR2 FNYEAQ (reference sequence). The CDR3 is 16 residues long. The chain's CDR3 is CASSPSLGQGVETQYF. The CDR3 DNA follows: TGTGCTAGCAGCCCTTCCCTCGGACAGGGGGTAGAGACCCAGTACTTC.

This clonotype has more than one count but fewer than ten. This chain uses TRBV9 with TRBJ1-2; 8 bases match TRBD1. This CDR3 spans 12 amino acids. CDR1 is SGDLS and CDR2 is YYNGEE in the germline V gene. V was clipped by 7 bases and J by 4 bases; unmatched bases: 3. The DNA of the CDR3 is TGTGCCAGCGGAACAGGGGGCTATGGCTACACCTTC. Protein: CASGTGGYGYTF.

The chain links TRBV4-1 to TRBJ2-5; D gene unclear. Germline V gene data show CDR1 as MGHRA and CDR2 as YSYEKL. V was cut by 0 bases and J by 2 bases, with 10 bases left in between. CDR3 length: 15 amino acids. This chain's CDR3 is CASSQDNDPQETQYF. In DNA, the CDR3 is TGCGCCAGCAGCCAAGATAACGACCCACAAGAGACCCAGTACTTC.